The present TCR beta chain was sequenced within a study of naive and memory T cell subsets. Alpha and beta libraries were amplified separately from the second PCR onward. Trimming removed 2 bases at V and 0 bases at J, with 10 bases between. There are 15 residues in the CDR3. Germline lookup yields CDR1 SGDLS and CDR2 YYNGEE. The beta constant-region primer was an equimolar mix of two oligonucleotides covering TRBC1 and TRBC2. TCRdb reprocessed the UMI-ligation and nested PCR reads via MiXCR and lists one record per CDR3 protein. The sample holds approximately 140,000 distinct CDR3 sequences, 15% to 20% seen once. Study results and limitations: A few larger clonotypes appeared in naive repertoires, especially CD8, possibly memory cells re-expressing CD45RA.

Concerning this clonotype: The target antigen is unknown.

The source of this sequence is a human donor in good health. The chain carries TRBV9 and TRBJ2-3; no definite D call. What was sequenced was naive CD4+ T cells from blood. DNA of the CDR3: TGTGCCAGCAGCGTTCTAGGCGGTAGCACAGATACGCAGTATTTT. This translates into CASSVLGGSTDTQYF.